The rows below give T cell receptor beta chains drawn from one sample of a study of shared clonotypes between healthy human individuals. The table came from immunoSEQ multiplex PCR; TCRdb's copy has only in-frame clones and leaves some out. The table lists approximately 110,000 clones, around 66% of them singletons. The specimen sequenced was memory CD8+ T cells sorted from blood. Receptors were obtained from a woman in her twenties or thirties in good health. Both conserved end residues are part of each CDR3. D genes are given only for firm matches. Clone size is not always given. Where it is, it says once, few, many or a class for expanded clones.

d_gene,j_gene,abundance,v_gene,CDR3nt,CDR3aa
-,TRBJ1-2,-,TRBV14,TGTGCCAGCAGCAGTACTAACTATGGCTACACCTTC,CASSSTNYGYTF
-,TRBJ1-2,-,TRBV7-2,TGTGCCAGCAGCTTAGGCTACAGGATCTATGGCTACACCTTC,CASSLGYRIYGYTF
-,TRBJ1-3,few,TRBV28,TGTGCCAGCAGTTTATTCACTGGAAACACCATATATTTT,CASSLFTGNTIYF
-,TRBJ2-3,-,TRBV7-3,TGTGCCAGCAGCTTAGGCGGGATTGATTCAGATACGCAGTATTTT,CASSLGGIDSDTQYF
-,TRBJ2-7,-,TRBV9,TGTGCCAGCAGCCCCCAGGCAGGCCTCCCCTACGAGCAGTACTTC,CASSPQAGLPYEQYF
-,TRBJ2-7,-,TRBV30,TGTGCCTGGAGTAACGGTAGCCCTCAGACCTGGAAGCAGTACTTC,CAWSNGSPQTWKQYF
-,TRBJ1-5,once,TRBV2,TGTGCCAACTACGGAGGTAATTCTACTCAGCCCCAGCATTTT,CANYGGNSTQPQHF
-,TRBJ2-1,-,TRBV21-1,TGTGCCTGGGCAGGGACCAATGAGCAGTTCTTC,CAWAGTNEQFF
-,TRBJ1-2,few,TRBV29-1,TGCAGCGTTGAAGGTTGGTCTCCCCTCTATGGCTACACCTTC,CSVEGWSPLYGYTF
-,TRBJ1-1,-,TRBV5-3,TGTGCCAGCAGCTTTGGGGTGTCTGAAGCTTTCTTT,CASSFGVSEAFF
-,TRBJ2-1,few,TRBV9,TGTGCCAGCAGCGTAGCGCCTAGCCTTGAGCAGTTCTTC,CASSVAPSLEQFF
-,TRBJ2-7,-,TRBV2,TGTGCCAGCAGTGAAGCCGGGGTTCAGCACGAGCAGTACTTC,CASSEAGVQHEQYF
-,TRBJ1-2,-,TRBV4-1,TGCGCCAGCAGCCAACCACCCGGGGGGAAGGGCTACACCTTC,CASSQPPGGKGYTF
-,TRBJ1-5,-,TRBV19,TGTGCCAGTAGTATATGGGAGACTAGCAATCAGCCCCAGCATTTT,CASSIWETSNQPQHF
-,TRBJ2-7,-,TRBV25-1,TGTGCCAGCAGCCCTGGGGGTCGCTACGAGCAATACTTC,CASSPGGRYEQYF
-,TRBJ1-2,-,TRBV16,TGTGCCAGCAGCCAAGAGGCGGCTAACTATGGCTACACCTTC,CASSQEAANYGYTF
-,TRBJ2-3,-,TRBV28,TGTGCCAGCAGTTTGGTGGCAGGCAAGGGGACAGATACGCAGTATTTT,CASSLVAGKGTDTQYF
-,TRBJ2-5,few,TRBV19,TGTGCCAGTAGTATATGGGGGGGCCTCCAGGAGACCCAGTACTTC,CASSIWGGLQETQYF
-,TRBJ1-1,once,TRBV6-4,TGTGCCAGCAGTGCCACCGGGTTCACTGAAGCTTTCTTT,CASSATGFTEAFF
TRBD1,TRBJ1-5,many,TRBV6-1,TGTGCCAGCAGCGAAGAGACAGGGTCCAATCAGCCCCAGCATTTT,CASSEETGSNQPQHF